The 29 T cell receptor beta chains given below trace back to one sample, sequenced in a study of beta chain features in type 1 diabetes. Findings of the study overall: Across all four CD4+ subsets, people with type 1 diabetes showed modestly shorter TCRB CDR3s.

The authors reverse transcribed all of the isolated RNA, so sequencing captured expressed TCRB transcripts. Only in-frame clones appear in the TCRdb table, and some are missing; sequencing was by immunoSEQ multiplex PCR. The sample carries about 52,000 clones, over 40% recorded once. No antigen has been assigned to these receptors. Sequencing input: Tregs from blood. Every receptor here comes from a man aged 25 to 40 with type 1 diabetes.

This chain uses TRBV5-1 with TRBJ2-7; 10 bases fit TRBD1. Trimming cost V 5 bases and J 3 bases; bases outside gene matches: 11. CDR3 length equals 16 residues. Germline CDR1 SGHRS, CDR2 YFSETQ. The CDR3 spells CASSYLGGQGVYEQYF. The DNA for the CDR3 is TGCGCCAGCAGTTACCTCGGAGGACAGGGGGTCTACGAGCAGTACTTC.

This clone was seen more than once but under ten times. The CDR3 loop is CASNSRQGWTGELFF. In DNA form, the CDR3 reads TGTGCCAGCAATTCCCGACAGGGATGGACCGGGGAGCTGTTTTTT. This chain connects TRBV2 to TRBJ2-2, with TRBD1 matching over 7 bases. Germline values: CDR1 SNHLY, CDR2 FYNNEI. The V and J ends lost 7 bases and 5 bases, in that order; junction bases with no gene match: 10. CDR3 length equals 15 residues.

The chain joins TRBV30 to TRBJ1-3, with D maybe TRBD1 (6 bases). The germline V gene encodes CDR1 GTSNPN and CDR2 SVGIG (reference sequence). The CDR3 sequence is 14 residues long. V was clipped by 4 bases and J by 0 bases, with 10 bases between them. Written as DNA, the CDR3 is TGTGCCTGGAAGTTACAGGGCTCTGGAAACACCATATATTTT. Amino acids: CAWKLQGSGNTIYF.

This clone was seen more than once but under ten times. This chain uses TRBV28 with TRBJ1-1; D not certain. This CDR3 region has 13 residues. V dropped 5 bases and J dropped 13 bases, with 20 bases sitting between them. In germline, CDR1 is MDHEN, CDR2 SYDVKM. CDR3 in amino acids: CASSGGPELRGFF. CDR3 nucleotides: TGTGCCAGCAGTGGAGGGCCAGAGTTAAGAGGTTTCTTT.

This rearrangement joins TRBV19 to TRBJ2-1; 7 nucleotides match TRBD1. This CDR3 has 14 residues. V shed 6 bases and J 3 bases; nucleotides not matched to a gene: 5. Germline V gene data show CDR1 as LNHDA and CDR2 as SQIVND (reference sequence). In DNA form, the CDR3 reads TGTGCCAGTAGACCGGGACAGTACTACAATGAGCAGTTCTTC. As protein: CASRPGQYYNEQFF.

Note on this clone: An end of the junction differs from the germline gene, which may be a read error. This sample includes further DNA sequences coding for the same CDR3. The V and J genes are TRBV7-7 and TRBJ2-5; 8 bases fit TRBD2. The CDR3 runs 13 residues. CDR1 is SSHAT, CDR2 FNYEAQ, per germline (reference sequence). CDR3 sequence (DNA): TGTGCCAGTAGCTTGAGCGGGAGTGAGACCCAGTACTTC. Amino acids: CASSLSGSETQYF.

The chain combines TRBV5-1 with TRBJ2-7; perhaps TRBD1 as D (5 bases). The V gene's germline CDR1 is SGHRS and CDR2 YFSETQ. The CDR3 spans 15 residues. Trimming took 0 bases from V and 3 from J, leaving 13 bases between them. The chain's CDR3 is CASSLGNTQVYEQYF. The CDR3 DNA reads TGCGCCAGCAGCTTGGGTAACACACAGGTCTACGAGCAGTACTTC. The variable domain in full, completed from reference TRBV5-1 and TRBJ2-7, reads KAGVTQTPRYLIKTRGQQVTLSCSPISGHRSVSWYQQTPGQGLQFLFEYFSETQRNKGNFPGRFSGRQFSNSRSEMNVSTLELGDSALYLCASSLGNTQVYEQYFGPGTRLTVT.

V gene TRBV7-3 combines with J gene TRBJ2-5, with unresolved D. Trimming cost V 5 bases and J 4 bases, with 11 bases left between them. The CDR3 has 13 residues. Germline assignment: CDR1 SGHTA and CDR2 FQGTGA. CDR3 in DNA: TGTGCCAGCAGCCCCGGTACAGTAGAGACCCAGTACTTC. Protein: CASSPGTVETQYF.

CDR3 sequence reads: CASSQDFTGGGETQYF. The CDR3 DNA sequence: TGCGCCAGCAGCCAGGATTTCACCGGGGGAGGGGAGACCCAGTACTTC. V gene TRBV4-1 combines with J gene TRBJ2-5; TRBD2 matches 7 bases. Per germline, CDR1 MGHRA and CDR2 YSYEKL. The V segment lost 3 bases and the J segment 5 bases; nucleotides outside the gene matches: 12. This CDR3 contains 16 residues.

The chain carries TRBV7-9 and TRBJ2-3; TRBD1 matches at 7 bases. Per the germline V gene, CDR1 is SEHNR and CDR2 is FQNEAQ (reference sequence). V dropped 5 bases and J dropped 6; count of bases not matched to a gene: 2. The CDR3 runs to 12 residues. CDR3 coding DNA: TGTGCCAGCAGCGAACAGGGGGATACGCAGTATTTT. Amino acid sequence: CASSEQGDTQYF.

The CDR3 DNA follows: TGCAGCGTTGACGGACTAGCGGGAGGGCGCACAGATACGCAGTATTTT. It codes for CSVDGLAGGRTDTQYF. The rearrangement links TRBV29-1 to TRBJ2-3; 15 positions match TRBD2. The germline V gene has CDR1 SQVTM and CDR2 ANQGSEA. The J segment lost 1 base and the V segment lost 3 bases, leaving 2 bases of the junction unmatched. The CDR3 extends over 16 amino acids.

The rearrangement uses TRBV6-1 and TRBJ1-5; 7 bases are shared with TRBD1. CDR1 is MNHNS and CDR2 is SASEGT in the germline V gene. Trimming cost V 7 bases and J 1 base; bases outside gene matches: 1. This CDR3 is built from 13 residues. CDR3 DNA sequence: TGTGCCAGCACAGGGGGGAGCAATCAGCCCCAGCATTTT. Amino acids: CASTGGSNQPQHF.

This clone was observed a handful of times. Here the CDR3 reads CASSGGTGLVNKGTDTQYF. CDR3 sequence (DNA): TGTGCCAGCAGTGGTGGGACAGGGCTAGTCAATAAAGGGACAGATACGCAGTATTTT. The rearrangement joins TRBV6-1 to TRBJ2-3; 9 nucleotides agree with TRBD1. The CDR3 has 19 residues. V dropped 4 bases and J dropped 3; count of bases not matched to a gene: 17. CDR1 and CDR2 (germline): MNHNS, SASEGT.

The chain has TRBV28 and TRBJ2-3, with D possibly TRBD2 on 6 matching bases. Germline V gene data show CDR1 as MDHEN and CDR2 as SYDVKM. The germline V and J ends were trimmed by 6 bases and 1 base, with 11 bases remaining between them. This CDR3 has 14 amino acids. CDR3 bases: TGTGCCAGCAGAACTAGCTTGGGCACAGATACGCAGTATTTT. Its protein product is CASRTSLGTDTQYF.

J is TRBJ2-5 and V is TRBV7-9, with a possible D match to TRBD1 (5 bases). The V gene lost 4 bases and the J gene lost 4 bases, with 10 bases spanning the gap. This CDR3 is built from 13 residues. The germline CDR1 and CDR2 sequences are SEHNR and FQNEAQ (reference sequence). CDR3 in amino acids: CASSWTLGETQYF. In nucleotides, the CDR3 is TGTGCCAGCAGCTGGACATTGGGAGAGACCCAGTACTTC.

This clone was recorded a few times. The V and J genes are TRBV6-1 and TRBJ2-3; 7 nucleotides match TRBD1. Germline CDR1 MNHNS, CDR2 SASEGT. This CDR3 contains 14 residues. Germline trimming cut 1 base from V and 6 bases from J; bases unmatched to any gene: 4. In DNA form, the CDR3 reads TGTGCCAGCAGTGAAGTAGGGGGCGGGGATACGCAGTATTTT. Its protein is CASSEVGGGDTQYF.

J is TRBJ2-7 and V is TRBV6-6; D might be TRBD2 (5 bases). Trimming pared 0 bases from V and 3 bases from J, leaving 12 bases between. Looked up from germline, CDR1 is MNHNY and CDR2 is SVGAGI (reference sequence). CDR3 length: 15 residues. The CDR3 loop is CASSYSTGEGYEQYF. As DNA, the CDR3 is TGTGCCAGCAGTTACTCTACCGGAGAGGGCTACGAGCAGTACTTC.

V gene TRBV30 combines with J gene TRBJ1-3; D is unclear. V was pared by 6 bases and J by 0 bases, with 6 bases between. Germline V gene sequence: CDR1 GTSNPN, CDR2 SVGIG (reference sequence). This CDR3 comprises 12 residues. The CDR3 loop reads CACLLSGNTIYF. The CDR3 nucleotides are TGTGCCTGCTTACTCTCTGGAAACACCATATATTTT.

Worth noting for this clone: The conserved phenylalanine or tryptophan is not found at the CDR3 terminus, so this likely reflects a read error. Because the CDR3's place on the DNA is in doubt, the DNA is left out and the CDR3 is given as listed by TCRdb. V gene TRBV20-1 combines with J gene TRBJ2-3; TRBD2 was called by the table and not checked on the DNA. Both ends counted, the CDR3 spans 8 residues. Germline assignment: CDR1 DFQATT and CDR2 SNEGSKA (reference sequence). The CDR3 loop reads CSAGTSAV.

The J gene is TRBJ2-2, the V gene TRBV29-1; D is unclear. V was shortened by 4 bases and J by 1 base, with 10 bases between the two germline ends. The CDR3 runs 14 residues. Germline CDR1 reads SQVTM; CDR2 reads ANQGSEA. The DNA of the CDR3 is TGCAGCGTTGTGCCCCTAATGAACACCGGGGAGCTGTTTTTT. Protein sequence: CSVVPLMNTGELFF.

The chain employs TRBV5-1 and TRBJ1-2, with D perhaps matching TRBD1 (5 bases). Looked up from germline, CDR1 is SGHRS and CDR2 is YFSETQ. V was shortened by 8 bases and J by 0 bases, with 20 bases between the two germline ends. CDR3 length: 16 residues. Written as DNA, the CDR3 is TGCGCCAGTCCTTCCACCCCGGACAAGCCTAACTATGGCTACACCTTC. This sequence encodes CASPSTPDKPNYGYTF.

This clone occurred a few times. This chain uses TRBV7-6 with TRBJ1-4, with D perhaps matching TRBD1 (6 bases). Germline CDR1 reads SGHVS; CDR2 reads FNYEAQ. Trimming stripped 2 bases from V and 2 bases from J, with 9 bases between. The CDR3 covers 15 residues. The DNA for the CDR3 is TGTGCCAGCAGCTTAACAGGGAACACTAATGAAAAACTGTTTTTT. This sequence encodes CASSLTGNTNEKLFF.

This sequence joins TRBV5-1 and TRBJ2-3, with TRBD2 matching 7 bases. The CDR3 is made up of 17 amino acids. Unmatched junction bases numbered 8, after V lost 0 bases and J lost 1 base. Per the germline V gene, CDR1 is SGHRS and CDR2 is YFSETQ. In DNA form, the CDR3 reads TGCGCCAGCAGCTTGGGTCTAGCGGAGTATGGCACAGATACGCAGTATTTT. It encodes CASSLGLAEYGTDTQYF.

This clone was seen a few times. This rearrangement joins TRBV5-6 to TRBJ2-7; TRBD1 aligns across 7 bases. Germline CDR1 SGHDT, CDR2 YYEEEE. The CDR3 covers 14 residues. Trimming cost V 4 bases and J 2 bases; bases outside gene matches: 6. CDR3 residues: CASSPGTVTYEQYF. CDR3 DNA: TGTGCCAGCAGCCCGGGGACAGTTACCTACGAGCAGTACTTC.

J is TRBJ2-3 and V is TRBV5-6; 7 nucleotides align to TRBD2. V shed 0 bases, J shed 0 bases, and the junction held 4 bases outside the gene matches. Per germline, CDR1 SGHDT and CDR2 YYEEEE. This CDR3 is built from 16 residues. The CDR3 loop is CASSLASGFSTDTQYF. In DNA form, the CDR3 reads TGTGCCAGCAGCTTGGCTAGCGGATTTAGCACAGATACGCAGTATTTT.

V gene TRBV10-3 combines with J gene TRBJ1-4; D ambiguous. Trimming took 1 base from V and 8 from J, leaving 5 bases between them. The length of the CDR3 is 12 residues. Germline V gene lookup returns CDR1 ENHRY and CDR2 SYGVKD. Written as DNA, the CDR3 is TGTGCCATCAGTGAGTTGTCAGAAAAACTGTTTTTT. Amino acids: CAISELSEKLFF.

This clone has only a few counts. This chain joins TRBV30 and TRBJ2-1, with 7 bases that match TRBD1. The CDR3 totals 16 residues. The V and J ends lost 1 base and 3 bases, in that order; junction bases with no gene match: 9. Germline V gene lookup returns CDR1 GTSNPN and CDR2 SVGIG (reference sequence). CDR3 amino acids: CAWSGKGARVYNEQFF. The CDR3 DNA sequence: TGTGCCTGGAGTGGAAAGGGGGCGCGGGTCTACAATGAGCAGTTCTTC. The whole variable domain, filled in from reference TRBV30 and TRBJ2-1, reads SQTIHQWPATLVQPVGSPLSLECTVEGTSNPNLYWYRQAAGRGLQLLFYSVGIGQISSEVPQNLSASRPQDRQFILSSKKLLLSDSGFYLCAWSGKGARVYNEQFFGPGTRLTVL.

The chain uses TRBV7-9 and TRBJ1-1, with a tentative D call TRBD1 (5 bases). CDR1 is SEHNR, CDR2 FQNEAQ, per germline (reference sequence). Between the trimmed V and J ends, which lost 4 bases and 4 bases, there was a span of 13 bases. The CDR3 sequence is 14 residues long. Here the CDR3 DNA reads TGTGCCAGCAGCTCAGGACAACCTAGCACTGAAGCTTTCTTT. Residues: CASSSGQPSTEAFF.

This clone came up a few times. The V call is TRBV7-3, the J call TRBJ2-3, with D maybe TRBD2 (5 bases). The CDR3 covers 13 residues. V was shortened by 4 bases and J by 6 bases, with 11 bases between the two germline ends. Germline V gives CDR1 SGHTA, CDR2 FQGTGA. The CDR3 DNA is TGTGCCAGCAGCTCCGCCCCGGGGGATACGCAGTATTTT. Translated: CASSSAPGDTQYF. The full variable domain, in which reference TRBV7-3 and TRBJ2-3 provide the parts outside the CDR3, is GAGVSQTPSNKVTEKGKYVELRCDPISGHTALYWYRQSLGQGPEFLIYFQGTGAADDSGLPNDRFFAVRPEGSVSTLKIQRTERGDSAVYLCASSSAPGDTQYFGPGTRLTVL.